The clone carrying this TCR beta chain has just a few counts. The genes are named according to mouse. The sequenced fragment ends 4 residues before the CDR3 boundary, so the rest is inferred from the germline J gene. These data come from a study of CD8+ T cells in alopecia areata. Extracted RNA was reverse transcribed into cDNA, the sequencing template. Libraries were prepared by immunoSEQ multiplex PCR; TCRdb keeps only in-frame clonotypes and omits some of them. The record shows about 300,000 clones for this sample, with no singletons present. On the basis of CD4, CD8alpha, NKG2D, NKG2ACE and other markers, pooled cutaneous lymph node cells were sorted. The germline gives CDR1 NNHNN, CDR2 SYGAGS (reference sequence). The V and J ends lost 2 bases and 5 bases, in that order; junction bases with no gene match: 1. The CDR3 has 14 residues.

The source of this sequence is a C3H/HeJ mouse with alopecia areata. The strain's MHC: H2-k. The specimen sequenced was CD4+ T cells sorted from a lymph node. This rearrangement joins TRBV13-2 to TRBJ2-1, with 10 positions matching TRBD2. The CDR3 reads CASGEGLGDAEQFF. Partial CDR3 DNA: TGTGCCAGCGGTGAAGGACTGGGGGATGCT.